This T cell receptor (beta chain) was identified in a study of blood T cell repertoires in COVID-19. Study-wide background: Collection of acute and convalescent COVID-19 samples took place in the United States, Italy and Spain. T cells, B-cell-depleted T cells, or PBMCs supplied cDNA or gDNA.

Assay: immunoSEQ multiplex PCR; the TCRdb copy retains only in-frame clones and omits some. The data contain roughly 200,000 clones, approximately 83% of them singletons. The V and J ends lost 0 bases and 4 bases, in that order; junction bases with no gene match: 3. Germline CDR1 SGHRS, CDR2 YFSETQ. The CDR3 has 14 residues. The J gene is TRBJ2-5, the V gene TRBV5-1; 7 bases align to TRBD2. This receptor was obtained from a man in his 60s with acute or convalescent COVID-19. The sequenced sample consisted of peripheral blood. The CDR3, as DNA: TGCGCCAGCAGCTTGGAAGGCGGGGGAGAGACCCAGTACTTC. This translates into CASSLEGGGETQYF.